Presented here are 27 T cell receptor beta chains from one specimen sequenced in a study of T cell changes during pregnancy in multiple sclerosis. The table came from immunoSEQ multiplex PCR; TCRdb's copy has only in-frame clones and leaves some out. The top ten hold over 10% of the sample, which has 40,000 or so clones, more than 90% seen once. The input for sequencing was CD8+ T cells from peripheral blood mononuclear cells, taken after pregnancy. The receptors come from a female donor with multiple sclerosis, enrolled in a pregnancy study.

The rearrangement joins TRBV6-1 to TRBJ1-1, with D maybe TRBD1 (5 bases). CDR1 and CDR2 from the germline V gene are MNHNS and SASEGT. The CDR3 totals 15 residues. Trimming cost V 0 bases and J 3 bases, with 11 bases left between them. This chain's CDR3 is CASSEAGRAHTEAFF. In DNA, the CDR3 is TGTGCCAGCAGTGAAGCCGGCAGGGCCCACACTGAAGCTTTCTTT.

J is TRBJ2-7 and V is TRBV6-1; perhaps TRBD1 as D (6 bases). V gave up 2 bases and J gave up 3 bases, with 14 bases separating them. The V gene's germline CDR1 is MNHNS and CDR2 SASEGT. The CDR3 has 15 residues. This CDR3 reads CASSEIPTGYYEQYF. CDR3 DNA sequence: TGTGCCAGCAGTGAAATACCGACAGGCTACTACGAGCAGTACTTC.

The rearrangement links TRBV6-6 to TRBJ1-4; possibly TRBD1 for D (6 bases). This CDR3 has 14 residues. Germline values: CDR1 MNHNY, CDR2 SVGAGI (reference sequence). The V and J ends lost 6 bases and 8 bases respectively, with 16 bases between them. In nucleotides, the CDR3 is TGTGCCAGCAGCCCTAGGGGGGGGTTGGAAAAACTGTTTTTT. Amino acid sequence: CASSPRGGLEKLFF.

This rearrangement joins TRBV25-1 to TRBJ1-2; 7 bases line up with TRBD1. This CDR3 is 13 amino acids long. Germline CDR1 is MGHDK and CDR2 is SYGVNS. Losses at the gene ends were 6 bases for V and 7 bases for J; bases not matched to a gene: 8. The CDR3 DNA reads TGTGCCAGCAGAGGAGCAGGGGGTGGTGGCTACACCTTC. Protein sequence: CASRGAGGGGYTF.

The V call is TRBV7-8, the J call TRBJ2-7; possible D gene TRBD1, 5 bases. Germline-derived CDR1 and CDR2 are SGHVS and FQNEAQ. V shed 0 bases and J shed 2 bases, with 11 bases lying between them. The CDR3 covers 15 residues. Written as DNA, the CDR3 is TGTGCCAGCAGCTTAGCTAGTGACAGTGCCTACGAGCAGTACTTC. Protein product: CASSLASDSAYEQYF.

A few counts support this clone. The chain carries TRBV7-9 and TRBJ1-1, with D unresolved. The V gene lost 5 bases and the J gene lost 4 bases, with 14 bases spanning the gap. CDR1 is SEHNR and CDR2 is FQNEAQ in the germline V gene (reference sequence). This CDR3 is built from 14 residues. CDR3 region: CASSDNWESTEAFF. As DNA, the CDR3 is TGTGCCAGCAGCGATAATTGGGAGAGCACTGAAGCTTTCTTT.

The rearrangement uses TRBV2 and TRBJ1-2; 12 bases fit TRBD1. The junction had 16 bases not matched to a gene; V was cut back by 9 bases and J by 8 bases. The CDR3 length is 16 residues. Germline V lookup: CDR1 SNHLY, CDR2 FYNNEI. CDR3 sequence (DNA): TGTGCCAGTAGTTATACTCCGGGACAGGGGGCGAGAGGCTACACCTTC. Protein: CASSYTPGQGARGYTF.

The V gene is TRBV28, the J gene TRBJ2-5; possible D gene TRBD2, 6 bases. The CDR3 is 13 residues long. The germline V gene encodes CDR1 MDHEN and CDR2 SYDVKM. V was trimmed by 5 bases and J by 4 bases, leaving 11 bases between them. The DNA of the CDR3 is TGTGCCAGCAGTCCGGGACTCGGAGAGACCCAGTACTTC. Translation: CASSPGLGETQYF.

The rearrangement uses TRBV4-1 and TRBJ1-5; possible D gene TRBD1, 5 bases. Germline V lookup: CDR1 MGHRA, CDR2 YSYEKL. Deletions cut 2 bases from V and 6 bases from J, with 20 bases between. The CDR3 sequence is 17 residues long. The CDR3 sequence: CASSQTLKWQGGQPQHF. CDR3 in DNA: TGCGCCAGCAGCCAAACGTTAAAGTGGCAGGGTGGTCAGCCCCAGCATTTT.

This chain uses TRBV19 with TRBJ2-1; maybe TRBD2 (6 bases). Germline values: CDR1 LNHDA, CDR2 SQIVND (reference sequence). CDR3 size: 15 residues. Trimming stripped 1 base from V and 9 bases from J, with 16 bases between. The CDR3 here is CASSIGAGFLIEQFF. The DNA of the CDR3 is TGTGCCAGTAGTATAGGGGCGGGATTTTTAATTGAGCAGTTCTTC.

The V call is TRBV29-1, the J call TRBJ2-1, with TRBD2 matching over 12 bases. The germline CDR1 and CDR2 sequences are SQVTM and ANQGSEA. The J segment lost 0 bases and the V segment lost 1 base, leaving 1 base of the junction unmatched. This CDR3 contains 16 residues. This CDR3 is CSVEGTSGNSYNEQFF. Here the CDR3 DNA reads TGCAGCGTTGAAGGGACTAGCGGGAACTCCTACAATGAGCAGTTCTTC.

This chain uses TRBV5-1 with TRBJ1-6, with D unresolved. The CDR3 is 12 amino acids. Germline-derived CDR1 and CDR2 are SGHRS and YFSETQ. V shed 3 bases and J shed 7 bases, with 5 bases lying between them. This chain's CDR3 is CASSYSNSPLHF. The DNA of the CDR3 is TGCGCCAGCAGCTACTCCAATTCACCCCTCCACTTT.

This clone occurred once. This CDR3 reads CASSRDKYEKLFF. Here the CDR3 DNA reads TGTGCCAGCAGCCGGGACAAGTATGAAAAACTGTTTTTT. The chain recombines TRBV4-2 with TRBJ1-4; TRBD1 might be the D (6 bases). The germline V and J ends were trimmed by 4 bases and 6 bases, with 9 bases remaining between them. The germline CDR1 and CDR2 sequences are LGHNA and YNFKEQ. This CDR3 contains 13 residues.

The CDR3 region has the DNA TGTGCCAGCAGCCCAGAGGGGGACAGGGGACAAGGTTCACCCCTCCACTTT. It encodes CASSPEGDRGQGSPLHF. The V and J genes are TRBV9 and TRBJ1-6, with 10 bases matching TRBD1. V lost 4 bases, J lost 9 bases, and 13 bases stayed unmatched. CDR3 length equals 17 residues. Germline-derived CDR1 and CDR2 are SGDLS and YYNGEE. The full variable domain, in which reference TRBV9 and TRBJ1-6 provide the parts outside the CDR3, is DSGVTQTPKHLITATGQRVTLRCSPRSGDLSVYWYQQSLDQGLQFLIQYYNGEERAKGNILERFSAQQFPDLHSELNLSSLELGDSALYFCASSPEGDRGQGSPLHFGNGTRLTVT.

This chain connects TRBV6-4 to TRBJ2-7, with a weak D call TRBD2 (6 bases). The CDR3 extends over 15 amino acids. Germline CDR1 is MRHNA and CDR2 is SNTAGT. Trimming took off 3 bases at V and 2 bases at J, with 14 bases between the two ends. This CDR3 reads CASSERDSGPYEQYF. The DNA for the CDR3 is TGTGCCAGCAGTGAAAGGGACTCCGGTCCCTACGAGCAGTACTTC.

The rearrangement uses TRBV7-3 and TRBJ2-5, with D possibly TRBD2 on 5 matching bases. The CDR3 has 12 residues. The V gene's germline CDR1 is SGHTA and CDR2 FQGTGA. Deletions cut 6 bases from V and 5 bases from J, with 10 bases between. CDR3 nucleotide sequence: TGTGCCAGCAGGGACTCGAAGGAGACCCAGTACTTC. It codes for CASRDSKETQYF.

V usage is TRBV18 and J usage is TRBJ1-2; the D is unclear. The CDR3 is 15 amino acids. CDR1 and CDR2 (germline): KGHSH, LQKENI. V shed 0 bases and J shed 4 bases, with 12 bases lying between them. CDR3 in amino acids: CASSPPAGRIYGYTF. The CDR3 nucleotides read TGTGCCAGCTCACCACCCGCAGGTCGGATCTATGGCTACACCTTC.

The chain combines TRBV25-1 with TRBJ2-1, with 8 bases aligning to TRBD1. This CDR3 has 17 amino acids. The germline CDR1 and CDR2 sequences are MGHDK and SYGVNS. V lost 1 base and J lost 9; bases outside the gene matches: 14. CDR3 coding DNA: TGTGCCAGCAGTGAATTGGTTCCGCAGGGGGCTGATTTTGAGCAGTTCTTC. Residues: CASSELVPQGADFEQFF.

The chain links TRBV2 to TRBJ1-2; D possibly corresponds to TRBD1 (6 bases). V dropped 8 bases and J dropped 8 bases, with 21 bases sitting between them. Germline-derived CDR1 and CDR2 are SNHLY and FYNNEI. The CDR3 spans 14 residues. The CDR3, as DNA: TGTGCCAGCCCTACCCCCCGGGACATCGAGGGCTACACCTTC. It specifies CASPTPRDIEGYTF.

A remark on this clone: Other DNA sequences within the sample encode an identical CDR3. The chain employs TRBV11-2 and TRBJ2-7; no firm D call. The V end was cut by 5 bases, the J end by 0 bases, with 8 bases between. Germline CDR1 SGHAT, CDR2 FQNNGV. This CDR3 contains 13 residues. CDR3 sequence: CASSPGSSYEQYF. CDR3 in DNA: TGTGCCAGCAGCCCCGGGTCCTCCTACGAGCAGTACTTC.

The V gene is TRBV27, the J gene TRBJ1-2, with TRBD1 matching over 7 bases. This CDR3 contains 14 residues. Per the germline V gene, CDR1 is MNHEY and CDR2 is SMNVEV (reference sequence). Unmatched junction bases numbered 8, after V lost 6 bases and J lost 4 bases. CDR3 DNA sequence: TGTGCCAGCAGGCTACAGGGGTACGGCTATGGCTACACCTTC. Protein product: CASRLQGYGYGYTF.

The CDR3 DNA follows: TGTGCCAGCAGCTCGGGTCTTACCACCGGGGAGCTGTTTTTT. It codes for CASSSGLTTGELFF. V is TRBV5-4 and J is TRBJ2-2; D remains unclear. V lost 3 bases and J 4 bases, leaving 10 bases between the germline ends. CDR3 length: 14 amino acids. The germline CDR1 and CDR2 sequences are SGHNT and YYREEE (reference sequence). Complete variable domain (other parts from reference TRBV5-4 and TRBJ2-2): ETGVTQSPTHLIKTRGQQVTLRCSSQSGHNTVSWYQQALGQGPQFIFQYYREEENGRGNFPPRFSGLQFPNYSSELNVNALELDDSALYLCASSSGLTTGELFFGEGSRLTVL.

The chain combines TRBV27 with TRBJ2-7, with D possibly matching TRBD1 (5 bases). Germline CDR1 and CDR2: MNHEY and SMNVEV (reference sequence). Trimming removed 2 bases at V and 6 bases at J, with 14 bases between. The CDR3 runs 14 residues. This CDR3 is CASSLQGVSGEQYF. CDR3 DNA: TGTGCCAGCAGTTTACAAGGGGTGTCAGGCGAGCAGTACTTC.

V and J are TRBV9 and TRBJ2-1, with 13 positions matching TRBD2. The V gene end was trimmed by 4 bases and the J gene end by 6 bases; junction bases not matched to a gene: 4. The germline gives CDR1 SGDLS, CDR2 YYNGEE. The CDR3 runs 15 residues. CDR3 amino acids: CASSKTSGGPNEQFF. The CDR3 region has the DNA TGTGCCAGCAGCAAGACTAGCGGGGGGCCCAATGAGCAGTTCTTC. Full variable domain (missing parts from reference TRBV9 and TRBJ2-1): DSGVTQTPKHLITATGQRVTLRCSPRSGDLSVYWYQQSLDQGLQFLIQYYNGEERAKGNILERFSAQQFPDLHSELNLSSLELGDSALYFCASSKTSGGPNEQFFGPGTRLTVL.

The chain uses TRBV23-1 and TRBJ2-7, with D hard to call. TRBV23-1 is noted as an ORF with a role that remains uncertain. Trimming left V 0 bases short and J 5 bases short, with 8 bases between. The CDR3 loop spans 13 amino acids. CDR3 sequence reads: CASSQSGQNEQYF. CDR3 nucleotide sequence: TGCGCCAGCAGTCAATCGGGCCAGAACGAGCAGTACTTC.

Here the CDR3 DNA reads TGTGCCAGTCGGCCGACAGGGACCTTCTACGAGCAGTACTTC. Protein: CASRPTGTFYEQYF. V usage is TRBV14 and J usage is TRBJ2-7; TRBD1 matches at 7 bases. J gave up 3 bases and V 9 bases, and 11 bases lay outside the gene matches. CDR1 and CDR2 from the germline V gene are SGHDN and FVKESK. This CDR3 has 14 residues.

The chain employs TRBV27 and TRBJ1-2; D is unclear. The CDR3 is 13 residues long. CDR1 is MNHEY and CDR2 is SMNVEV in the germline V gene (reference sequence). Trimming pared 2 bases from V and 4 bases from J, leaving 8 bases between. The CDR3 nucleotides read TGTGCCAGCAGTTTAAGGAGAAGCTATGGCTACACCTTC. Amino acids: CASSLRRSYGYTF.